The clone carrying this T cell receptor beta chain was recorded many times. This specimen comes from a study of blood T cell repertoires in COVID-19. Residents of 24 US areas, aged about 18 to 95 years, made up the participants. Each participant's cohort was designated according to participant-reported clinical history. The assay was immunoSEQ multiplex PCR, and TCRdb's table has in-frame clones only and misses some. The sample shows hundreds of thousands of clones, approximately 80% of them seen only once. The CDR3 covers 14 residues. Trimming removed 5 bases at V and 3 bases at J, with 14 bases between. Germline CDR1 reads WNHNN; CDR2 reads SYGVQD (reference sequence).

Sequences were obtained from PBMCs or T cells enriched from blood (not recorded which). The chain links TRBV10-1 to TRBJ2-7; a possible D gene is TRBD2 (5 bases). The sequence derives from a middle-aged man who had been exposed to COVID-19. DNA of the CDR3: TGCGCCAGCAGTCCGGGTACTCGGGGCTACGAGCAGTACTTC. Protein: CASSPGTRGYEQYF.